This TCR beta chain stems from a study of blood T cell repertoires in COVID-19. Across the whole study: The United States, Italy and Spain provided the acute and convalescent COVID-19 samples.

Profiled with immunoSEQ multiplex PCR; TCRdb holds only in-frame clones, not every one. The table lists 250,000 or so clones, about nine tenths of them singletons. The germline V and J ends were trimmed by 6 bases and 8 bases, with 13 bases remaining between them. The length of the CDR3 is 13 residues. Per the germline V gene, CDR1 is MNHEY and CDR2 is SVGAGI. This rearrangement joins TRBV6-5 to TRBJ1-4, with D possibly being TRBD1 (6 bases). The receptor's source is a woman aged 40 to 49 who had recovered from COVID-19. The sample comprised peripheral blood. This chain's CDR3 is CASSAGVREKLFF. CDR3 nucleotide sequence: TGTGCCAGCAGCGCAGGGGTCAGGGAAAAACTGTTTTTT.